The table lists the clone carrying this T cell receptor beta chain with a few counts. As yet, its antigen is unknown. The data were taken from a study of blood T cells in healthy people across ages. Study observations and caveats: More naive CD4+ cells and higher diversity were found in long-lived than in aged donors.

Combining a sample-barcoded 5' primer with a J-beta primer mix, a second PCR ran for roughly 7 to 11 cycles. TCRdb processed the 5' RACE reads anew with MiXCR; each CDR3 protein has one entry. The table includes some 290,000 distinct CDR3 sequences, around 29% detected once. Germline trimming cut 7 bases from V and 1 base from J; bases unmatched to any gene: 10. The CDR3 has 17 amino acids. Germline V CDR1 and CDR2: MNHEY, SVGAGI. No fewer than 7 million PBMCs went into each sample. Extraction of total RNA produced a minimum of 5 micrograms from each sample. Sequenced input: blood. This chain connects TRBV6-5 to TRBJ1-3, with 10 bases fitting TRBD1. The sequence came from a woman in her 70s in good health. The CDR3 here is CASKNTRQGASGNTIYF. The CDR3 nucleotides read TGTGCCAGCAAAAATACCCGACAGGGGGCTTCTGGAAACACCATATATTTT.